The entry that follows covers one TCR beta chain sequence. Its target is unknown. The PCR ran on 60 Vbeta and 13 Jbeta primers. Sequenced by immunoSEQ multiplex PCR; TCRdb stores in-frame clones only, minus some. The sample lists 100,000 or so clones, roughly 80% occurring once. This specimen comes from a study of cytomegalovirus exposure and HLA in healthy donors. Whole-study context: There were more than 350 genotyped donors. Of these, roughly 84% fell in the genetic ancestry cluster associated with self-reported Caucasian donors. General study findings and limits: Listed as cytomegalovirus-associated were over 150 TCR beta chains. Many donors carried some public TCRs, although rarity characterized most TCR sequences.

The CDR3 consists of 17 residues. The chain employs TRBV21-1 and TRBJ1-3; the table's TRBD1 call for D was not verified on the DNA. TRBV21-1 is an annotated pseudogene. Sequenced material: PBMCs. This sequence originates from a female donor in good health and CMV-seropositive. CDR3 in amino acids: CASSLRVPGQPRNTIYF. Here the CDR3 DNA reads TGTGCCAGCAGCCTTAGGGTTCCGGGACAGCCGCGTAACACCATATATTTT.